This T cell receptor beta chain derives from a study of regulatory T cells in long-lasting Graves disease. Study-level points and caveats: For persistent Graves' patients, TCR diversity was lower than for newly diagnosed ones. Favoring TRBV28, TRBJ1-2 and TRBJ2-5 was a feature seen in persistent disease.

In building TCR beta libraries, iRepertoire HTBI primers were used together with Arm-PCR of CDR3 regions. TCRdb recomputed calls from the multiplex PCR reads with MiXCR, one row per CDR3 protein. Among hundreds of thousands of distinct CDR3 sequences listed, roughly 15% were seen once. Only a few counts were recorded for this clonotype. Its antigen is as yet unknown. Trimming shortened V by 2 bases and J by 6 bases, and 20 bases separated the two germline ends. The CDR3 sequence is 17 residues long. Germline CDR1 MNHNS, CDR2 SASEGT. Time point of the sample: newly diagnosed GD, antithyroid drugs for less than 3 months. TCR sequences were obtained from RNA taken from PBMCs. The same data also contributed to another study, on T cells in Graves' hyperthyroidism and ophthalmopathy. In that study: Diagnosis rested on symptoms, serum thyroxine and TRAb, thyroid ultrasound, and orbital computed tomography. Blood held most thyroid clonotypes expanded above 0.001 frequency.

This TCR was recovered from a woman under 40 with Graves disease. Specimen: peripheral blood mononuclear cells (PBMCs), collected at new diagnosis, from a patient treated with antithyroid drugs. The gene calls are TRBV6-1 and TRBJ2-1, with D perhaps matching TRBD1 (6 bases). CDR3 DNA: TGTGCCAGCAGTGAACAACTGGGACAAGGTATACGCAATGAGCAGTTCTTC. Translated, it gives CASSEQLGQGIRNEQFF.